Listed below are T cell receptor beta chains from one sample, sequenced in a study of long-term antiretroviral therapy in people with HIV. Only in-frame clones appear in the TCRdb table, and some are missing; sequencing was by immunoSEQ multiplex PCR. The sample carries approximately 47,000 clones, about 81% recorded once. The sample consisted of unsorted PBMCs, taken 0.8 years after starting antiretroviral therapy. These receptors all stem from a woman aged 18-29 years with HIV. Both conserved end residues are part of each CDR3. D genes are given only for firm matches. Part of the rows lack a size; the others show once, few, many or a class for expanded clones.

NA	NA	TRBV4-1	TRBJ2-1	TGCGCCAGCAGCCAAGCCCGTGGGCGGGATGAGCAGTTCTTC	CASSQARGRDEQFF
TRBD1	NA	TRBV19	TRBJ2-5	TGTGCCAGTAGTCCGATGACAGGGGAAACAGAGACCCAGTACTTC	CASSPMTGETETQYF
NA	few	TRBV4-3	TRBJ1-2	TGCGCCAGCAGCCGCGAAGATTCGAACTATGGCTACACCTTC	CASSREDSNYGYTF
TRBD1	once	TRBV19	TRBJ1-5	TGTGCCAGTAGTCCCAGGGGGGGTTTGACAGGGGGCAGCAATCAGCCCCAGCATTTT	CASSPRGGLTGGSNQPQHF
NA	NA	TRBV5-6	TRBJ2-7	TGTGCCAGCAGCTTGGGGTCCCAGGGATTGGGGGAGCAGTACTTC	CASSLGSQGLGEQYF
TRBD2	NA	TRBV10-2	TRBJ2-3	TGCGCCAGCAGTGAAGCTAGCGGGAGGGTTGATACGCAGTATTTT	CASSEASGRVDTQYF
NA	NA	TRBV20-1	TRBJ1-2	TGCAGTGGGACGGGGAACTATGGCTACACCTTC	CSGTGNYGYTF
NA	once	TRBV4-3	TRBJ1-1	TGCGCCAGCAGCCCGTCGGGGACCTCGAACACTGAAGCTTTCTTT	CASSPSGTSNTEAFF
NA	NA	TRBV7-9	TRBJ2-7	TGTGCCAGCAGCTTAGCCAAAAACGAGCAGTACTTC	CASSLAKNEQYF
NA	once	TRBV14	TRBJ2-5	TGTGCCAGCAGCCAATTTCGTGTCGGGACCCAGTACTTC	CASSQFRVGTQYF
TRBD2	NA	TRBV4-3	TRBJ2-1	TGCGCCAGCAGCCAAGAAGCGGGAGGGTCCTACAATGAGCAGTTCTTC	CASSQEAGGSYNEQFF
NA	NA	TRBV5-1	TRBJ2-7	TGCGCCAGCAGCTTGTTCGGCCCTTCCTACGAGCAGTACTTC	CASSLFGPSYEQYF
TRBD2	NA	TRBV29-1	TRBJ2-7	TGCAGCGTTGGCGGCGGGAGGTTTTACGAGCAGTACTTC	CSVGGGRFYEQYF
NA	NA	TRBV5-6	TRBJ2-7	TGTGCCAGCAGCTTATTCTCCTACGAGCAGTACTTC	CASSLFSYEQYF
NA	once	TRBV5-1	TRBJ1-1	TGCGCCAGCAGTTCGGACATGAACACTGAAGCTTTCTTT	CASSSDMNTEAFF
NA	NA	TRBV6-5	TRBJ1-4	TGTGCCAGCAGTTACAACCGGGGGCGCGATGAAAAACTGTTTTTT	CASSYNRGRDEKLFF
TRBD1	NA	TRBV5-6	TRBJ2-7	TGTGCCAGCAGTCCGACAGGGGGAAAGTACGAGCAGTACTTC	CASSPTGGKYEQYF
NA	few	TRBV25-1	TRBJ2-7	TGTGCCAGCAGTGATCGACCAGGGGACGAGCAGTACTTC	CASSDRPGDEQYF
NA	NA	TRBV9	TRBJ2-6	TGTGCCAGCAGCGTATCTGGGGCCAACGTCCTGACTTTC	CASSVSGANVLTF
NA	few	TRBV27	TRBJ1-4	TGTGCCAGCAGTTTATTCCGGCTGGGTCCGAATGAAAAACTGTTTTTT	CASSLFRLGPNEKLFF
NA	NA	TRBV18	TRBJ2-7	TGTGCCAGCTCACCACGGGGACTATCGGGCAGGGGAACCTACGAGCAGTACTTC	CASSPRGLSGRGTYEQYF
TRBD1	NA	TRBV10-1	TRBJ2-2	TGCGCCAGCAGTGAGACCGATACAGGGGGCTCGAACACCGGGGAGCTGTTTTTT	CASSETDTGGSNTGELFF